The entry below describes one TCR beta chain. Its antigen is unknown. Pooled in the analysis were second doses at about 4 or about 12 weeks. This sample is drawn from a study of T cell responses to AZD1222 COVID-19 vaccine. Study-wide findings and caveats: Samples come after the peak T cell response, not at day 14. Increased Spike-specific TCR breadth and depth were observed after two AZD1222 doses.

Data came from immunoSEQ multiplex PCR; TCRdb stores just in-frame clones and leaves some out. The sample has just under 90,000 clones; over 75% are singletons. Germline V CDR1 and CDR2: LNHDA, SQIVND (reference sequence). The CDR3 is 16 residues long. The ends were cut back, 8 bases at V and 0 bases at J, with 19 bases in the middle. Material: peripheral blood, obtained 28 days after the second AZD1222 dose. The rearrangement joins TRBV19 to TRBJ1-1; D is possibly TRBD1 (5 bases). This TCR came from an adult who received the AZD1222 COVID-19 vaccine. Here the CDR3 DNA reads TGTGCCAGTTCCCGGCAGTCCCGACAGATGAACACTGAAGCTTTCTTT. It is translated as CASSRQSRQMNTEAFF.